This TCR beta chain was recorded in a study of T cell clusters in autoimmune cytopenias (dated by TCRdb to the late 2010s). Regarding the study in general: Per sample, TRB sequencing gave a median depth of about 54,000 reads and a median of approximately 2,400 distinct TRB clonotypes. In autoimmune cytopenia patients, peripheral blood TRB and IGH repertoires were sequenced during active disease and over treatment follow-up, together with healthy, CLL and autoimmune hepatitis controls. The study was designed to test whether a disease-specific immune repertoire signature usable as a blood-based biomarker is carried by autoimmune cytopenia patients.

Overall study outcomes, separate from this receptor: Healthy donors showed roughly 3-fold more exclusive TRB clusters than active autoimmune hepatitis patients, consistent with an autoimmunity-wide signature. The T cell clusters were defined in silico only, and their functional role remained to be validated experimentally. TRB repertoire shifts, with less even repertoires in secondary cytopenia and CLL, mostly reflected lymphoma bias rather than autoimmunity. The GLIPH analysis suggested a lack of physiological T cell clusters in primary autoimmune cytopenia patients, since around 56 clusters were exclusive to healthy donors whereas about 17 were exclusive to patients. In the comparison of secondary cytopenia with CLL, the cluster-lack signature was not observed, apparently because the dominant lymphoma-associated repertoire masked the signature.

Based on the germline V gene (reference sequence), the CDR1 and CDR2 sequences are PRHDT and FYEKMQ. Reading from cysteine to phenylalanine, the CDR3 counts 14 amino acids. DNA for this receptor is not on file. By frequency, this clonotype is medium-sized (0.01 to 0.1%), with no count recorded. Its antigen is still unknown. To amplify TRB rearrangements, a touch-down multiplex PCR protocol was run with the TRB-A and TRB-B primer pools combined in a single tube. Illumina adapters and sample indices were attached to the amplicons through two consecutive PCR reactions using Phusion HS II polymerase. After gel purification with the NucleoSpin Gel and PCR Clean-up kit, the amplicons were quantified by Qubit and checked for quality on an Agilent 2100 Bioanalyzer. Sequencing of the libraries was done on an Illumina MiSeq with paired-end, single-indexed, 600-cycle runs. Processing in the source paper ran as follows. MiXCR version 2.1.12, together with the default MiXCR reference library, was used to align and assemble the TRB reads. Each unique CDR3 nucleotide sequence defined a clone, and only productive sequences with at least two reads were analysed. Repertoire diversity was assessed by alpha-parameterized diversity profiles (alpha 0 to 5), including Shannon (alpha 1) and Simpson (alpha 2) indices, computed with an R script. The tcR package was used to compute combinatorial TRB VJ usage, and cohorts were compared on this usage by principal component analysis with ade4. TCRbeta CDR3s were clustered with GLIPH on cohort pairs matched by age and read depth, and cluster frequencies were compared by Wilcoxon test. Based on TCRdb reprocessing of the reads, there is one entry per CDR3 protein sequence, and DNA is missing. TCRdb, rather than the study authors, made the V and J calls. The sample's table lists a count of about 8,200 distinct CDR3 sequences. The top ten clones comprise 28% of the sample.

Each sample's TRB amplification started from 250 to 300 ng of peripheral blood genomic DNA, which corresponds to some 36,000 genome equivalents. Sequencing was done on a sample of peripheral blood. This receptor chain uses TRBV13 and TRBJ2-3; TCRdb selects TRBD1, and the lack of DNA leaves this call unchecked. This clonotype originated in a human donor with an autoimmune cytopenia or autoimmune hepatitis (not recorded which). The CDR3 loop reads CASSLDRGPDTQYF.